The 20 T cell receptor beta chains presented below share a single source sample, sequenced in a study of CD8 T cells in ankylosing spondylitis. TCRdb recomputed calls from the 5' RACE reads with MiXCR, one row per CDR3 protein. Of about 280,000 distinct CDR3 sequences in the sample, 20% were seen once. The source material was blood, either unsorted or a sorted T cell fraction (not recorded which). These receptor sequences come from a male donor with ankylosing spondylitis or in good health (not recorded which).

CDR3 coding DNA: TGTGCCACCAGTGATTTTCCAGGACAGGGCCCCACAGATACGCAGTATTTT. Residues: CATSDFPGQGPTDTQYF. The chain uses TRBV24-1 and TRBJ2-3, with 8 bases lining up with TRBD1. The CDR3 extends over 17 amino acids. Germline assignment: CDR1 KGHDR and CDR2 SFDVKD. V was clipped by 1 base and J by 2 bases; unmatched bases: 7.

V and J are TRBV6-5 and TRBJ2-2; 9 bases are shared with TRBD1. After removal of 4 bases from V and 5 bases from J, the junction contained 5 bases not matched to a gene. The CDR3 is 15 residues long. CDR1 is MNHEY, CDR2 SVGAGI, per germline. CDR3 loop: CASSLTGGGTGELFF. The CDR3 DNA follows: TGTGCCAGCAGTTTAACAGGGGGCGGTACCGGGGAGCTGTTTTTT.

This chain links TRBV20-1 with TRBJ2-1; 7 bases fit TRBD2. The CDR3 runs 15 residues. Germline values: CDR1 DFQATT, CDR2 SNEGSKA (reference sequence). V trimming: 3 bases; J trimming: 7 bases; junction bases outside the gene matches: 12. CDR3: CSASSGERGGNEQFF. CDR3 DNA sequence: TGCAGTGCTAGTTCTGGCGAGCGGGGAGGAAATGAGCAGTTCTTC.

In its sample, this clonotype was seen a few times. The chain links TRBV6-5 to TRBJ2-3; D uncertain. This CDR3 is 12 amino acids long. Germline-derived CDR1 and CDR2 are MNHEY and SVGAGI. The ends were cut back, 6 bases at V and 6 bases at J, with 10 bases in the middle. The CDR3 region is CASSHPSDTQYF. Here the CDR3 DNA reads TGTGCCAGCAGCCACCCCAGTGATACGCAGTATTTT.

This chain links TRBV12-3 or TRBV12-4 with TRBJ1-1, with unresolved D. V was pared by 3 bases and J by 1 base, with 24 bases between. CDR3 length equals 19 residues. The CDR3: CASSFTDLRLLLPNTEAFF. The CDR3 bases are TGTGCCAGCAGTTTTACGGATCTCAGACTACTACTCCCGAACACTGAAGCTTTCTTT.

The J gene is TRBJ2-7, the V gene TRBV5-1, with 8 bases lining up with TRBD2. The CDR3 covers 14 residues. The germline gives CDR1 SGHRS, CDR2 YFSETQ. The junction had 6 bases not matched to a gene; V was cut back by 0 bases and J by 7 bases. CDR3 in DNA: TGCGCCAGCAGCTTGGGTAGCGGGAATGAAGAGCAGTACGTC. Protein sequence: CASSLGSGNEEQYV.

The chain uses TRBV4-2 and TRBJ2-2; D possibly corresponds to TRBD2 (5 bases). This CDR3 comprises 17 residues. Deletions cut 0 bases from V and 3 bases from J, with 14 bases between. The germline CDR1 and CDR2 sequences are LGHNA and YNFKEQ. This CDR3 is CASSQDSRRLDTGELFF. The CDR3 region has the DNA TGTGCCAGCAGCCAAGATTCGAGGAGGTTGGACACCGGGGAGCTGTTTTTT.

This clonotype was detected a few times. The J gene is TRBJ2-1, the V gene TRBV9; D possibly matches TRBD1 or TRBD2 (5 bases each). The CDR3 sequence is 17 residues long. Germline-derived CDR1 and CDR2 are SGDLS and YYNGEE. Trimming shortened V by 1 base and J by 6 bases, and 20 bases separated the two germline ends. The CDR3 coding sequence is TGTGCCAGCAGCGTACGCCCGGGGCGGGCAGGCGGCAATGAGCAGTTCTTC. This encodes CASSVRPGRAGGNEQFF.

The chain is built from TRBV6-1 and TRBJ1-2; TRBD1 matches 8 bases. The CDR3 covers 15 residues. Germline values: CDR1 MNHNS, CDR2 SASEGT. The V and J ends lost 6 bases and 8 bases, in that order; junction bases with no gene match: 14. The CDR3 sequence is CASSSLPGQGNGYTF. CDR3 DNA: TGTGCCAGCAGCTCCCTACCCGGACAGGGAAACGGCTACACCTTC.

This clonotype was seen only a few times. The chain uses TRBV9 and TRBJ2-3; D unclear. V lost 0 bases, J lost 0 bases, and 8 bases lay in between. CDR1 and CDR2 from the germline V gene are SGDLS and YYNGEE. The CDR3 is 15 amino acids. CDR3 DNA sequence: TGTGCCAGCAGCGTAGCGGGTTTTAGCACAGATACGCAGTATTTT. Translating it yields CASSVAGFSTDTQYF.

The genes are TRBV5-6 and TRBJ2-7; D uncertain. This CDR3 is built from 14 residues. The V gene's germline CDR1 is SGHDT and CDR2 YYEEEE. The V end lost 4 bases, the J end lost 2 bases, and 13 bases lay between the germline ends. The CDR3 here is CASSRWGKAYEQYV. The CDR3 bases are TGTGCCAGCAGCAGGTGGGGTAAGGCCTACGAGCAGTACGTC.

This clonotype was counted only a few times. This chain uses TRBV12-3 or TRBV12-4 with TRBJ2-3; a weak D match, TRBD1 (5 bases). Trimming removed 2 bases at V and 1 base at J, with 7 bases between. The CDR3 runs to 14 residues. CDR3 bases: TGTGCCAGCAGTTTACCCAGGGGCACAGATACGCAGTATTTT. Encoded protein: CASSLPRGTDTQYF.

Ten or more counts support this clonotype. This chain connects TRBV7-9 to TRBJ2-1; D is undetermined. The CDR3 sequence is 16 residues long. V was shortened by 0 bases and J by 0 bases, with 9 bases between the two germline ends. The germline V gene has CDR1 SEHNR and CDR2 FQNEAQ (reference sequence). The CDR3, as DNA: TGTGCCAGCAGCTTAGCGTACAGACGCTCCTACAATGAGCAGTTCTTC. It specifies CASSLAYRRSYNEQFF.

The chain carries TRBV5-6 and TRBJ2-3; TRBD2 aligns across 13 bases. CDR1 and CDR2 from the germline V gene are SGHDT and YYEEEE. There are 15 residues in the CDR3. Trimming at V came to 3 bases and at J to 6 bases, leaving 4 bases not matched to a gene. CDR3 in amino acids: CASSWTSGSEDTQYF. DNA for the CDR3: TGTGCCAGCAGCTGGACTAGCGGGAGTGAGGATACGCAGTATTTT. Combining the CDR3 with reference TRBV5-6 and TRBJ2-3 gives the whole variable domain DAGVTQSPTHLIKTRGQQVTLRCSPKSGHDTVSWYQQALGQGPQFIFQYYEEEERQRGNFPDRFSGHQFPNYSSELNVNALLLGDSALYLCASSWTSGSEDTQYFGPGTRLTVL.

This clonotype was seen more than once but under ten times. The CDR3 is CASSSVFGGYTF. The CDR3 DNA sequence: TGCGCCAGCAGCTCGGTGTTCGGGGGCTACACCTTC. This chain links TRBV5-1 with TRBJ1-2; the D is unclear. Germline CDR1 reads SGHRS; CDR2 reads YFSETQ. The V and J ends lost 3 bases and 8 bases respectively, with 11 bases between them. The CDR3 runs 12 residues.

This clonotype was recorded a few times. The chain links TRBV6-5 to TRBJ1-2; no firm D call. The CDR3 covers 14 residues. The V and J ends lost 0 bases and 8 bases respectively, with 13 bases between them. From germline, CDR1 is MNHEY and CDR2 SVGAGI. CDR3 in DNA: TGTGCCAGCAGTTACTCGGTGGGGAATGGCGGCTACACCTTC. This encodes CASSYSVGNGGYTF.

The V gene is TRBV10-2, the J gene TRBJ2-7; D is unclear. Looked up from germline, CDR1 is WSHSY and CDR2 is SAAADI. The CDR3 totals 14 residues. V lost 0 bases and J 2 bases, leaving 8 bases between the germline ends. The CDR3 nucleotides read TGCGCCAGCAGTGAGTCGGCAGGACCCTACGAGCAGTACGTC. It translates to CASSESAGPYEQYV.

The chain uses TRBV15 and TRBJ2-1; 9 bases match TRBD1. V shed 1 base, J shed 0 bases, and the junction held 7 bases outside the gene matches. The germline gives CDR1 LNHNV, CDR2 YYDKDF (reference sequence). This CDR3 is built from 18 residues. This CDR3 is CATSRGGGTGNSYNEQFF. The CDR3 DNA sequence: TGTGCCACCAGCAGAGGGGGGGGGACAGGGAACTCCTACAATGAGCAGTTCTTC.

In its sample, this clonotype was seen many times. This rearrangement joins TRBV5-1 to TRBJ2-5; possibly TRBD1 for D (6 bases). V gave up 0 bases and J gave up 2 bases, with 8 bases separating them. The CDR3 covers 14 residues. Looked up from germline, CDR1 is SGHRS and CDR2 is YFSETQ. The CDR3 coding sequence is TGCGCCAGCAGCTTGGGAGGGGGTCAAGAGACCCAGTACTTC. The encoded protein is CASSLGGGQETQYF.

The genes are TRBV10-3 and TRBJ2-5; TRBD1 aligns across 7 bases. Trimming took 3 bases from V and 1 from J; bases not matched to a gene: 8. The CDR3 extends over 16 amino acids. The germline V gene has CDR1 ENHRY and CDR2 SYGVKD. CDR3 region: CAISDPTRDSQETQYF. CDR3 coding DNA: TGTGCCATCAGTGACCCTACCCGGGACAGCCAAGAGACCCAGTACTTC.